This TCR beta chain stems from a study of T-cell reconstitution after alpha-beta-depleted transplantation in children. Unique molecular identifiers were incorporated into the prepared TCRbeta library. One entry per CDR3 protein results from TCRdb running MiXCR on the PCR reads. The sample includes around 600,000 distinct CDR3 sequences, approximately 22% of them seen just once. In this sample, this clonotype turned up once. The antigen is unknown. Study-wide results and caveats: Counts and diversity of T cells one year after transplant came mostly from newly produced T cells. Surviving thymic progenitors and recipient T cells were the source of high TCRbeta diversity at day 60 in some patients. It was reported that alpha-beta T cells came from several hundred expanded graft clones (about two months after transplant).

This CDR3 contains 16 residues. Germline trimming cut 7 bases from V and 5 bases from J; bases unmatched to any gene: 8. This material consisted of PBMCs, mostly from graft donor cells, taken 360 days after TCRalphabeta/CD19-depleted stem cell transplant. This sequence was found in a boy younger than two who had a stem cell transplant for acute myeloid leukemia, so the T cells may come from the graft donor. The V call is TRBV12-3 or TRBV12-4, the J call TRBJ2-3; 14 positions match TRBD2. CDR3: CASKTSGGAGLDTQYF. CDR3 nucleotide sequence: TGTGCCAGCAAGACTAGCGGGGGGGCCGGTTTAGATACGCAGTATTTT.